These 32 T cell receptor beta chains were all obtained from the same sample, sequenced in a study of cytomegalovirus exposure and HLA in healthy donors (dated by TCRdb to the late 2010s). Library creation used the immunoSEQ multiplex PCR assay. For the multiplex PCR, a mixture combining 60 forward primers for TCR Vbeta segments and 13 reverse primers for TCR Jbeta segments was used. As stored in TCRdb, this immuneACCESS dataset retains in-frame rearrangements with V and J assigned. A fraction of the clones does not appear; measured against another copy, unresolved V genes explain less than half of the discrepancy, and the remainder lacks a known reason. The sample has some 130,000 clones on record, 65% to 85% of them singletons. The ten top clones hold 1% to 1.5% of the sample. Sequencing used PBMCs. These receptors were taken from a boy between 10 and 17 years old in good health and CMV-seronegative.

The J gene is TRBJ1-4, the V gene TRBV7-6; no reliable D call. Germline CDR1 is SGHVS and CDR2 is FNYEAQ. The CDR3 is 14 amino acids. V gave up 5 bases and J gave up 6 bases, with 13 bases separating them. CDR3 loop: CASSPPAADEKLFF. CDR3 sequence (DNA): TGTGCCAGCAGCCCACCGGCGGCGGATGAAAAACTGTTTTTT.

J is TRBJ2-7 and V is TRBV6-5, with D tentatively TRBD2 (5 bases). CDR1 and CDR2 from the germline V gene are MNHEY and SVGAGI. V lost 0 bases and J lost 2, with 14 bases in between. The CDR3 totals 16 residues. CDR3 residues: CASSYSRAAQPYEQYF. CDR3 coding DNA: TGTGCCAGCAGTTACTCGAGGGCAGCCCAACCCTACGAGCAGTACTTC.

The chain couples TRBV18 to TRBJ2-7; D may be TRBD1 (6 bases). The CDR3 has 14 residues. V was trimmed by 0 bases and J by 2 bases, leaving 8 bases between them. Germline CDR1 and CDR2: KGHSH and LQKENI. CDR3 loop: CASSPPQGTYEQYF. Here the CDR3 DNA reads TGTGCCAGCTCACCACCACAGGGCACCTACGAGCAGTACTTC.

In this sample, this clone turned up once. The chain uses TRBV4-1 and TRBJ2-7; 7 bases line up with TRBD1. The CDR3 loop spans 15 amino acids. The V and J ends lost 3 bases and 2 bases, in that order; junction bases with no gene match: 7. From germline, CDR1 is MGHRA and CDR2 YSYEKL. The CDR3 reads CASSQPGQGAYEQYF. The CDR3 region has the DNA TGCGCCAGCAGCCAGCCCGGGCAGGGGGCCTACGAGCAGTACTTC.

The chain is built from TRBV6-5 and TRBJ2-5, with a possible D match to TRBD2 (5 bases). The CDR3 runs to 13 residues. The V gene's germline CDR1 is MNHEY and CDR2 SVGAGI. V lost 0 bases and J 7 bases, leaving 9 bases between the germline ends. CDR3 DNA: TGTGCCAGCAGTTACTCGGAGGTGGGGACCCAGTACTTC. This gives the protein CASSYSEVGTQYF.

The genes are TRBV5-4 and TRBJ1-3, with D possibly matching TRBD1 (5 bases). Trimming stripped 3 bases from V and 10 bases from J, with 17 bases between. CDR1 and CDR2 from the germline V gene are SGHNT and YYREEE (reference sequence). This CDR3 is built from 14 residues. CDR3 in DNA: TGTGCCAGCAGCTCCACCCTGAACAGGCCGACCATATATTTT. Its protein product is CASSSTLNRPTIYF.

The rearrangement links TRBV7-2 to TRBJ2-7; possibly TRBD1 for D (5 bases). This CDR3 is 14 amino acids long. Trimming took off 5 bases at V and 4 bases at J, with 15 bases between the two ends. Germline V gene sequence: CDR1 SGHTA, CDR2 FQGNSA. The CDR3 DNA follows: TGTGCCAGCAGCCCCAGGGCCGGTACGTACGAGCAGTACTTC. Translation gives CASSPRAGTYEQYF.

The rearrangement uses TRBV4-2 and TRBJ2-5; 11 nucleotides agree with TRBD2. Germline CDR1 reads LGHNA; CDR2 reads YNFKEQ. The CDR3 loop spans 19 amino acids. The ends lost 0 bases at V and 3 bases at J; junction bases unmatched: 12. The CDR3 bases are TGTGCCAGCAGCCAAGATACCAGGGGGGGACTAGCGGACAAAGAGACCCAGTACTTC. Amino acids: CASSQDTRGGLADKETQYF.

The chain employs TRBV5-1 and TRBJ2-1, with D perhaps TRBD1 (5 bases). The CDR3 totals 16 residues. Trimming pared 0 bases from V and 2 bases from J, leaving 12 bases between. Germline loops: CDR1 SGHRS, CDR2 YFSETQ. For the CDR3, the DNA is TGCGCCAGCAGCTTGGTGGGCAGGGCTACCTACAATGAGCAGTTCTTC. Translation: CASSLVGRATYNEQFF. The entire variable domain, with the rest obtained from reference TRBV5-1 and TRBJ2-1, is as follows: KAGVTQTPRYLIKTRGQQVTLSCSPISGHRSVSWYQQTPGQGLQFLFEYFSETQRNKGNFPGRFSGRQFSNSRSEMNVSTLELGDSALYLCASSLVGRATYNEQFFGPGTRLTVL.

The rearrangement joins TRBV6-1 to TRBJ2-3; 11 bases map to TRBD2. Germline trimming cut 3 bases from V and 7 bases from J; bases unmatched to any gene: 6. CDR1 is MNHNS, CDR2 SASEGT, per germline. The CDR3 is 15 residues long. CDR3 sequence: CASSEPGLAVNTQYF. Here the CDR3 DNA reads TGTGCCAGCAGTGAGCCGGGACTAGCGGTAAATACGCAGTATTTT.

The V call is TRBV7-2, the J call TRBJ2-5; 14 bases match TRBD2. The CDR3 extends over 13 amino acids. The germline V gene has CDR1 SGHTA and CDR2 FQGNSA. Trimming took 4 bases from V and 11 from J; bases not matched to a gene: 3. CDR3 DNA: TGTGCCAGCAGCTCGGGACTAGCGGGAGTACAGTACTTC. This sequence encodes CASSSGLAGVQYF.

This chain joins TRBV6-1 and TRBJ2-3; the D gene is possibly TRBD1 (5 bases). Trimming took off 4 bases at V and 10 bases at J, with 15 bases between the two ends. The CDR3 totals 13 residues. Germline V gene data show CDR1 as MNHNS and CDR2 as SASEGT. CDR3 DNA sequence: TGTGCCAGCAGTGTGCGTCTCGAAGGGGCGCAGTATTTT. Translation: CASSVRLEGAQYF.

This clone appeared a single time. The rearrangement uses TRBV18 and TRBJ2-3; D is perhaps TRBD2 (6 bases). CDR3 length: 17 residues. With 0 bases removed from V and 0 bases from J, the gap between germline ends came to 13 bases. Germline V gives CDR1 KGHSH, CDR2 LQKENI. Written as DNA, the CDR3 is TGTGCCAGCTCACCACCGGTCAGCGGGCCTAGCACAGATACGCAGTATTTT. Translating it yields CASSPPVSGPSTDTQYF. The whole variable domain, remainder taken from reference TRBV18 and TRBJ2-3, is NAGVMQNPRHLVRRRGQEARLRCSPMKGHSHVYWYRQLPEEGLKFMVYLQKENIIDESGMPKERFSAEFPKEGPSILRIQQVVRGDSAAYFCASSPPVSGPSTDTQYFGPGTRLTVL.

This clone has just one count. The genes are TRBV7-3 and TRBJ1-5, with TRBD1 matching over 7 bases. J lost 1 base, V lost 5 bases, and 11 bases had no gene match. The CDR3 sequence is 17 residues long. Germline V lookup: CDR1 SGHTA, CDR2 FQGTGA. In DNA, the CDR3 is TGTGCCAGCAGCCACAACTTTGGGGACAGCAGCAATCAGCCCCAGCATTTT. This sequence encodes CASSHNFGDSSNQPQHF.

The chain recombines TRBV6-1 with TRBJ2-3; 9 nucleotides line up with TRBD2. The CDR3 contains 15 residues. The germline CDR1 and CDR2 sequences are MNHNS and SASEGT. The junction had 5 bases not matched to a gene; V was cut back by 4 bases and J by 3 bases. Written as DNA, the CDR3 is TGTGCCAGCAGTGTAAGACTAGCGGAAACAGATACGCAGTATTTT. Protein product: CASSVRLAETDTQYF.

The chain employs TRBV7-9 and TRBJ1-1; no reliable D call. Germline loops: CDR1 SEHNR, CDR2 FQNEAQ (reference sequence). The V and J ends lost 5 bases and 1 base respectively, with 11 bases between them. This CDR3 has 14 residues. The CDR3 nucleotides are TGTGCCAGCAGCACACAGACCGGGAACACTGAAGCTTTCTTT. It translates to CASSTQTGNTEAFF.

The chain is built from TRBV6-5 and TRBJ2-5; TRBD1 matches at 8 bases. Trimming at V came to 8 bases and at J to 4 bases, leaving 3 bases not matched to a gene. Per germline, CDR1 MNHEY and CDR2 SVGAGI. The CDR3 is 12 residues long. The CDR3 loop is CASGQGVETQYF. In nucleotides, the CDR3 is TGTGCCAGCGGACAGGGTGTAGAGACCCAGTACTTC.

This CDR3 is CAWSPRDFVRIQYF. The CDR3 DNA reads TGTGCCTGGAGTCCCCGGGACTTCGTCCGCATTCAGTACTTC. The V call is TRBV30, the J call TRBJ2-4; possible D gene TRBD2, 6 bases. The CDR3 sequence is 14 residues long. Trimming left V 2 bases short and J 9 bases short, with 17 bases between. Germline CDR1 is GTSNPN and CDR2 is SVGIG (reference sequence).

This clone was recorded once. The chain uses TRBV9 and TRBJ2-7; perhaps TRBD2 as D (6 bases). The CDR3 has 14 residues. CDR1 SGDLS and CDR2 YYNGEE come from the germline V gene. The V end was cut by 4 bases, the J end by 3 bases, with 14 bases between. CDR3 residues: CASSRDFPGYEQYF. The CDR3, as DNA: TGTGCCAGCAGCCGGGACTTCCCGGGCTACGAGCAGTACTTC.

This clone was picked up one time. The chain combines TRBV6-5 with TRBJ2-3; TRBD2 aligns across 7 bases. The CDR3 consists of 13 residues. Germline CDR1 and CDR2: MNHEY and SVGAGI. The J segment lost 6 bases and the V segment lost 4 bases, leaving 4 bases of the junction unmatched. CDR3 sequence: CASSWGGDDTQYF. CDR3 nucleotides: TGTGCCAGCAGTTGGGGAGGGGATGATACGCAGTATTTT.

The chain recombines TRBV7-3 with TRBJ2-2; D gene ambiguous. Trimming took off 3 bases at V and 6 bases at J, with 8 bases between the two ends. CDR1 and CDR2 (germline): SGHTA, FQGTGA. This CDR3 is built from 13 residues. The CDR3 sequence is CASSFDNSGELFF. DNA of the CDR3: TGTGCCAGCAGCTTCGACAACTCCGGGGAGCTGTTTTTT.

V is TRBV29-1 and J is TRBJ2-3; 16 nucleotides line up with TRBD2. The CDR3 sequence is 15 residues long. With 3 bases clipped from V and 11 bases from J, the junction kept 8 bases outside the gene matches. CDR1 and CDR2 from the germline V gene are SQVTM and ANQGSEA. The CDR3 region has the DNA TGCAGCGTTGAGGGACTAGCGGGAGGGCCTTTGAGGCAGTATTTT. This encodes CSVEGLAGGPLRQYF.

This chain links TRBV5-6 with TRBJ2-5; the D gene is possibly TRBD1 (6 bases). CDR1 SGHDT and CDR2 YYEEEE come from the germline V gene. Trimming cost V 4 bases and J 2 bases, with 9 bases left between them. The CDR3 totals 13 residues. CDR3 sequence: CASSRGQQETQYF. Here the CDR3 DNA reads TGTGCCAGCAGCCGCGGACAGCAAGAGACCCAGTACTTC.

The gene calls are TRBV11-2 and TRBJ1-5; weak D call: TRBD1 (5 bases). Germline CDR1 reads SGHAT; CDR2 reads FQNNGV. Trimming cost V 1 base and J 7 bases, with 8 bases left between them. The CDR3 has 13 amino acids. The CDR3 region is CASSLGGGQPQHF. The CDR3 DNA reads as TGTGCCAGCAGCTTAGGGGGCGGCCAGCCCCAGCATTTT.

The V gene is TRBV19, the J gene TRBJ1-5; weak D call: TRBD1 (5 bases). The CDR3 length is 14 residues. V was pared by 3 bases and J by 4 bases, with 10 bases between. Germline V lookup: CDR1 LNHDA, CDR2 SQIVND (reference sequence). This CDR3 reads CASSIGAGNQPQHF. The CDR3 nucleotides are TGTGCCAGTAGTATCGGCGCAGGGAATCAGCCCCAGCATTTT.

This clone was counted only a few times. In DNA form, the CDR3 reads TGTGCCAGCAGCCTGGGACAGAGGAACACCGGGGAGCTGTTTTTT. Translated: CASSLGQRNTGELFF. The chain is built from TRBV9 and TRBJ2-2; 7 bases fit TRBD1. The junction had 4 bases not matched to a gene; V was cut back by 4 bases and J by 1 base. CDR1 is SGDLS, CDR2 YYNGEE, per germline. The CDR3 runs 15 residues.

The chain's CDR3 is CASSPTGGGTEAFF. The CDR3 DNA follows: TGTGCCAGCAGCCCGACAGGGGGGGGGACTGAAGCTTTCTTT. The V and J genes are TRBV5-6 and TRBJ1-1; 9 bases agree with TRBD1. After removal of 4 bases from V and 5 bases from J, the junction contained 6 bases not matched to a gene. The CDR3 contains 14 residues. The germline gives CDR1 SGHDT, CDR2 YYEEEE.

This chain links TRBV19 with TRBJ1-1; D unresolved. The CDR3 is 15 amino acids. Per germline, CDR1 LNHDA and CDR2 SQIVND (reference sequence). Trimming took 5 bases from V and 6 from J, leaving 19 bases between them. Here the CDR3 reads CASSENGPDFSEAFF. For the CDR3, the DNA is TGTGCCAGTAGTGAAAACGGCCCTGACTTCTCTGAAGCTTTCTTT. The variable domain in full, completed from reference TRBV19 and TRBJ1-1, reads DGGITQSPKYLFRKEGQNVTLSCEQNLNHDAMYWYRQDPGQGLRLIYYSQIVNDFQKGDIAEGYSVSREKKESFPLTVTSAQKNPTAFYLCASSENGPDFSEAFFGQGTRLTVV.

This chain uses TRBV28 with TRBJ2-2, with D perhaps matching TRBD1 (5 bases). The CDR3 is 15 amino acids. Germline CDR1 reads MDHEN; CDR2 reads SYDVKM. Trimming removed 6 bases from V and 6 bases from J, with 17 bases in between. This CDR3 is CASRGAPFRAGELFF. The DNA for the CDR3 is TGTGCCAGCAGGGGTGCACCCTTCAGGGCCGGGGAGCTGTTTTTT.

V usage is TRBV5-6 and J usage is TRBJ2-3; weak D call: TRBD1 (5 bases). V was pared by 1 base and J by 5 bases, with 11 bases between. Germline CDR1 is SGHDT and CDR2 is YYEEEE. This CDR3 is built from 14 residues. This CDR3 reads CASSLFRALDTQYF. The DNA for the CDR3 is TGTGCCAGCAGCTTGTTCAGGGCCCTAGATACGCAGTATTTT. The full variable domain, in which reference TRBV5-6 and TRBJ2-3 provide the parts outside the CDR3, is DAGVTQSPTHLIKTRGQQVTLRCSPKSGHDTVSWYQQALGQGPQFIFQYYEEEERQRGNFPDRFSGHQFPNYSSELNVNALLLGDSALYLCASSLFRALDTQYFGPGTRLTVL.

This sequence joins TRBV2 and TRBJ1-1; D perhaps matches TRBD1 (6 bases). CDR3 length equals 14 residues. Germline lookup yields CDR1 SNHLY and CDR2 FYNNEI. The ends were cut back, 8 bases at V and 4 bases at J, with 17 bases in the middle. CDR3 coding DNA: TGTGCCAGCGGCAGGGGTGGGGTGGGCACTGAAGCTTTCTTT. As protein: CASGRGGVGTEAFF.

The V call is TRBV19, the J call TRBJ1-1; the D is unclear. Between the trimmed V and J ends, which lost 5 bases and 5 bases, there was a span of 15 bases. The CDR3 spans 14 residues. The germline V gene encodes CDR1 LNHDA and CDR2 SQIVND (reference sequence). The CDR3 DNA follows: TGTGCCAGTAGTTTTACGGGTCAAGGAACTGAAGCTTTCTTT. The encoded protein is CASSFTGQGTEAFF. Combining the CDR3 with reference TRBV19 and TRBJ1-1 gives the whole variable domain DGGITQSPKYLFRKEGQNVTLSCEQNLNHDAMYWYRQDPGQGLRLIYYSQIVNDFQKGDIAEGYSVSREKKESFPLTVTSAQKNPTAFYLCASSFTGQGTEAFFGQGTRLTVV.